This TCR beta chain is drawn from a study of shared clonotypes between healthy human individuals (dated by TCRdb to about 2020). In the study overall: The cohort included three men and a couple of women between 18 and 49 years of age. For each donor, CD4 naive and CD4 memory were each given three plates, CD8 naive was given two plates, and CD8 memory was given one plate. To estimate repertoire size and how much clonotypes are shared between individuals, the study performed deep sequencing of blood TCR repertoires from roughly five healthy adults. Libraries were prepared and TCR repertoires were sequenced by different laboratories using diverse techniques, in order to increase sequencing depth and limit assay-specific biases. Between about 0.8 and 9.5 billion PBMCs per donor were obtained by leukapheresis. Overall results and qualifications from the work: Pairwise subsampling led to the expectation that sequencing depth would affect the degree of clonotype sharing among donors. Sampling was limited to blood, and TCR repertoires in tissue likely differ from TCR repertoires in blood. The genetic and exposure-history diversity represented was limited by the small number of donors. Naive subsets generally had larger estimated clonotype richness than memory subsets. Compared with non-shared clonotypes, the clonotypes found in all four sorted-subset donors had higher generation probabilities. Rarefaction of sorted-subset datasets indicated incomplete sequencing despite the large sequencing depth. When a handful of donors were compared, the shared fraction of clonotypes was approximately 5% for naive CD4, over 3% for naive CD8, 2% to 2.5% for memory CD4, and 0.35% to 0.5% for memory CD8.

TCR CDR3 regions were amplified from genomic DNA by multiplex PCR using the deep immunoSEQ assay. Genomic DNA extracted from each cell subset was distributed evenly over all wells of several immunoSEQ 96-well plates, and each plate served as one replicate. For sorted subsets, around 200 ng genomic DNA, equal to 30,000 to 35,000 T cell genomes, was loaded into each replicate PCR. The purified libraries were quantified using a Qubit 3.0 fluorometer, sized with a Bioanalyzer 2100, and then quantified again using the KAPA Library Quantification kit. A separate single-read 150-cycle Illumina NextSeq 550 flow cell was used to sequence each immunoSEQ 96-well plate. The authors' pipeline ran thus. Because only junctional sequences without quality scores were contained in the immunoSEQ output, filtering matching that applied to full-length reads could not be performed. To assign V/J genes and CDR3, sequences were annotated using PyIR, a Python wrapper for IgBLAST v1.9, with IMGT germline references. Reads with weak V/J assignments (E-value above 1e-6), missing CDR3, stop codons, out-of-frame junctions, or ambiguous translated residues were removed. V3J clonotypes were defined as sequences sharing the same inferred V gene, J gene, and CDR3 amino acid sequence. Percentage overlap between repertoires was calculated by dividing the number of shared unique clonotypes by the size of the smaller repertoire. Repertoire richness was assessed with RTK rarefaction, the Chao1 estimator, and Recon v2.1 estimates of unobserved clonotypes. OLGA was used to compute generation probabilities for all TCRbeta clonotypes that the gDNA method yielded from a few donors. The table was pulled from immuneACCESS by TCRdb, which kept in-frame rearrangements only. Such tables lose some clones; where checked, under half of the loss comes from unresolved V genes, and the rest has no known cause. The DNA gave D and trimming, while V, J and clone size come from that table. Within this sample are 2.3 million or so clones, with over 85% of them counted one time only. About 0.37% of the sample is taken by the ten largest.

The donors were healthy, HIV-negative adults with no recently reported acute infections or vaccinations. All donors were Caucasian adults living in Nashville, Tennessee, USA. CD4+ T cells were enriched by magnetic negative selection; naive cells were then positively selected on CD45RA, and the negative fraction formed the memory subset. Blood was obtained by leukapheresis, after which PBMCs were separated by Ficoll-Histopaque density gradient centrifugation and cryopreserved in liquid nitrogen vapor phase. Analytical flow cytometry was used to check the purity and quantity of each magnetically sorted T cell population. From each sorted fraction, genomic DNA was isolated and quantified by UV absorbance on a Nanodrop 2000c. As to this clone: It has no known antigen specificity. No much larger clone is present one base from it, and per-base qualities are unavailable.

This sequence was found in a man younger than 30 in good health. Some clones in this sample may be carry-over from other donors' samples. Sequencing was performed on naive CD4+ T cells from PBMCs. In the paper's terms, the cell subset or site label means: CD45RA+ positively selected.

The DNA sequence is as follows: TGTGCCAGCCGGGGGCTGGGATTGTTTTTT. This translates into CASRGLGLFF. The V gene is TRBV28 and the J gene is TRBJ1-4; tentative D gene TRBD1, with 6 bases matching. V loses 8 bases of germline sequence and J loses 15 bases, and the interval between the two ends is 13 bases. Taken from cysteine to phenylalanine, the CDR3 has 10 residues. The sequence is cut down to CDR3 DNA, 30 bases in frame from base 1. According to the germline V gene, CDR1 reads MDHEN and CDR2 reads SYDVKM.